These 15 T cell receptor beta chains were sequenced from one sample in a study of monozygotic twins with inflammatory bowel disease. TCRdb reprocessed the 5' RACE reads and keeps a single row for each CDR3 protein, giving no DNA. The table for this sample gives about 200,000 distinct CDR3 sequences. The sequenced sample consisted of blood. The receptors were sampled from a human donor with ulcerative colitis or Crohn's disease, or a healthy co-twin of an affected twin (not recorded which).

V and J are TRBV7-2 and TRBJ2-5; absent DNA, TCRdb's TRBD2 call cannot be checked. This CDR3 is 16 amino acids long. Germline V gene data show CDR1 as SGHTA and CDR2 as FQGNSA. The CDR3 region is CASSSHSTRIQETQYF.

The V and J genes are TRBV20-1 and TRBJ2-5; without DNA, the TCRdb call of TRBD2 cannot be checked. The CDR3 sequence is 15 residues long. Germline V CDR1 and CDR2: DFQATT, SNEGSKA (reference sequence). The CDR3 loop is CSAEPIGTLAGTQYF.

This chain uses TRBV4-2 with TRBJ2-1; TCRdb proposes TRBD1, but this gene call is untestable without DNA. The CDR3 runs 15 residues. Germline values: CDR1 LGHNA, CDR2 YNFKEQ. The CDR3 loop is CASSQEQGSLDEQFF.

The chain is built from TRBV30 and TRBJ1-4; the TCRdb D gene call, TRBD1, has no DNA to confirm it. There are 13 residues in the CDR3. CDR1 GTSNPN and CDR2 SVGIG come from the germline V gene (reference sequence). CDR3 sequence: CAWGHDSNEKLFF.

The chain carries TRBV7-9 and TRBJ2-1; TCRdb picks TRBD2, but there is no DNA to check that call. This CDR3 comprises 16 residues. Germline CDR1 and CDR2: SEHNR and FQNEAQ (reference sequence). The CDR3 sequence is CASSHRTSGNMNEQFF.

The gene calls are TRBV12-3 or TRBV12-4 and TRBJ1-4; there is no DNA to check the TCRdb D call of TRBD1. This CDR3 region has 14 residues. The CDR3 sequence: CASIKTGGGEKLFF.

V gene TRBV7-9 combines with J gene TRBJ2-1; TCRdb returns TRBD1, unconfirmable since there is no DNA. The CDR3 has 13 residues. The germline V gene encodes CDR1 SEHNR and CDR2 FQNEAQ (reference sequence). CDR3: CASSLGQPDEQFF. The variable domain in full, with the rest retrieved from reference TRBV7-9 and TRBJ2-1, is DTGVSQNPRHKITKRGQNVTFRCDPISEHNRLYWYRQTLGQGPEFLTYFQNEAQLEKSRLLSDRFSAERPKGSFSTLEIQRTEQGDSAMYLCASSLGQPDEQFFGPGTRLTVL.

The chain joins TRBV10-3 to TRBJ2-7; TCRdb indicates TRBD1, and absent DNA this call remains unverified. The CDR3 spans 14 residues. Germline CDR1 is ENHRY and CDR2 is SYGVKD. The CDR3 loop reads CAISLGQGTYEQYF.

This chain connects TRBV5-1 to TRBJ2-5. Germline V CDR1 and CDR2: SGHRS, YFSETQ. CDR3 length: 12 amino acids. This CDR3 is CASSLFRETQYF.

This chain joins TRBV29-1 and TRBJ1-2; no DNA is available, so the TRBD1 call from TCRdb remains unchecked. Germline V gene sequence: CDR1 SQVTM, CDR2 ANQGSEA. The CDR3 has 13 residues. The CDR3 protein is CSVEGDNYYGYTF.

The chain carries TRBV7-9 and TRBJ1-1; TCRdb outputs TRBD1, but without DNA this stays unchecked. CDR3 length: 15 residues. Germline V lookup: CDR1 SEHNR, CDR2 FQNEAQ (reference sequence). This CDR3 reads CASSLTGQTNTEAFF.

This rearrangement joins TRBV2 to TRBJ1-6; TCRdb gives TRBD1 as the D gene, but with no DNA this cannot be confirmed. Germline V lookup: CDR1 SNHLY, CDR2 FYNNEI. The CDR3 loop spans 14 amino acids. CDR3 sequence reads: CASRERGTNSPLHF.

This sequence joins TRBV2 and TRBJ1-1. CDR3 length equals 12 residues. CDR1 is SNHLY and CDR2 is FYNNEI in the germline V gene. The CDR3 sequence is CASRVPNTEAFF.

CDR3 residues: CSVSWTGSNQPQHF. V usage is TRBV29-1 and J usage is TRBJ1-5; there is no DNA to check the TCRdb D call of TRBD1. The germline CDR1 and CDR2 sequences are SQVTM and ANQGSEA. The CDR3 has 14 residues.

V usage is TRBV20-1 and J usage is TRBJ2-1. CDR3 size: 14 residues. Germline-derived CDR1 and CDR2 are DFQATT and SNEGSKA (reference sequence). This CDR3 is CSARDRWLHNEQFF.